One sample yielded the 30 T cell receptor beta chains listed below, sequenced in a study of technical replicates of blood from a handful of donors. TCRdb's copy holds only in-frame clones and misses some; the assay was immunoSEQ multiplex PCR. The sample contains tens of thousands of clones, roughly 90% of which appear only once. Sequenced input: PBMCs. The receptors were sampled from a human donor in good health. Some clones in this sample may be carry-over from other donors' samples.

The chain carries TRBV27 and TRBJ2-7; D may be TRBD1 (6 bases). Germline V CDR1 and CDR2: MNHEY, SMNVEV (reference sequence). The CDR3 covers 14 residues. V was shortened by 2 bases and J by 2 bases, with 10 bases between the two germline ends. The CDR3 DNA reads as TGTGCCAGCAGTTTAGCACAGGGCCCCTACGAGCAGTACTTC. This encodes CASSLAQGPYEQYF.

CDR3 sequence (DNA): TGTGCCAGCAGCCTGGACTTAGCCTACAATGAGCAGTTCTTC. This codes for CASSLDLAYNEQFF. V and J are TRBV9 and TRBJ2-1, with a weak D call TRBD2 (5 bases). V lost 4 bases, J lost 2 bases, and 10 bases lay in between. CDR3 length equals 14 residues. CDR1 is SGDLS and CDR2 is YYNGEE in the germline V gene.

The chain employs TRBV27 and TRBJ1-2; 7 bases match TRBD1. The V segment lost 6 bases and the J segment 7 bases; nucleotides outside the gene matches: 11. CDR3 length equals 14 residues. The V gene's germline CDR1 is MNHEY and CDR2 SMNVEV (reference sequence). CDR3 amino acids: CASRPPQQGSGYTF. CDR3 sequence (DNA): TGTGCCAGCAGACCCCCCCAACAGGGGAGTGGCTACACCTTC.

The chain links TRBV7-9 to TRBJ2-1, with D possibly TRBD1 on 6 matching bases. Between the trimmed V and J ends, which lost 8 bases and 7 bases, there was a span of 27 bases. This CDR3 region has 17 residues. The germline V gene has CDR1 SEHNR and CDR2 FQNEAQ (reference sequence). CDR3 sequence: CASEQKRTQGLRNEQFF. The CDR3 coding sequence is TGTGCCAGCGAACAAAAACGCACCCAGGGGTTGAGAAATGAGCAGTTCTTC.

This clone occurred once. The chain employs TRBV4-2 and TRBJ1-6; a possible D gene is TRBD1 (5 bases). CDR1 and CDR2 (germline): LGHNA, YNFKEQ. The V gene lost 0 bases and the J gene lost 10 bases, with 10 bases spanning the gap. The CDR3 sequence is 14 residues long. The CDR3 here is CASSQDGGDSPLHF. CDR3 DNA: TGTGCCAGCAGCCAAGATGGAGGGGACTCACCCCTCCACTTT.

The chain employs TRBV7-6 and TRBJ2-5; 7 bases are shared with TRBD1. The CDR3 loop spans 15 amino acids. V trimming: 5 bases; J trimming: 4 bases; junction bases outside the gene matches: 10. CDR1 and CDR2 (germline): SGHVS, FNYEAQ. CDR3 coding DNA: TGTGCCAGCAGCCTCGGGACAGCGGACGGAGAGACCCAGTACTTC. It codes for CASSLGTADGETQYF.

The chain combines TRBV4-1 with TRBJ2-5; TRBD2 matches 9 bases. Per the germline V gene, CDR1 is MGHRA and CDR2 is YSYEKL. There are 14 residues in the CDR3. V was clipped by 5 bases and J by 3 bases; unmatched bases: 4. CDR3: CASSTGLAKETQYF. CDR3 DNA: TGCGCCAGCAGCACGGGACTAGCTAAAGAGACCCAGTACTTC.

The CDR3 DNA follows: TGTGCCAGCTCACCTCAAGGACTAGCTGCGGAGACCCAGTACTTC. Translating it yields CASSPQGLAAETQYF. The J gene is TRBJ2-5, the V gene TRBV18; 8 bases fit TRBD2. J lost 5 bases, V lost 3 bases, and 8 bases had no gene match. The CDR3 covers 15 residues. Germline CDR1 is KGHSH and CDR2 is LQKENI.

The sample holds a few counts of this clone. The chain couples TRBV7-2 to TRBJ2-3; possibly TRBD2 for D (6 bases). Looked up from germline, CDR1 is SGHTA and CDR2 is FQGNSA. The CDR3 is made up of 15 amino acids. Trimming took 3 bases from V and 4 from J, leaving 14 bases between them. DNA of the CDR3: TGTGCCAGCAGCTTTTTTGGTAGCGGACCAGATACGCAGTATTTT. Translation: CASSFFGSGPDTQYF.

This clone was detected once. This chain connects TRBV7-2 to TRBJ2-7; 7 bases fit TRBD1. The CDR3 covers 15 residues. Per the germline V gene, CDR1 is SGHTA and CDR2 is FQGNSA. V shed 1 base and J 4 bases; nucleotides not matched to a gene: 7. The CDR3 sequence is CASSLGQGSLYEQYF. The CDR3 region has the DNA TGTGCCAGCAGCTTAGGACAGGGAAGCTTGTACGAGCAGTACTTC.

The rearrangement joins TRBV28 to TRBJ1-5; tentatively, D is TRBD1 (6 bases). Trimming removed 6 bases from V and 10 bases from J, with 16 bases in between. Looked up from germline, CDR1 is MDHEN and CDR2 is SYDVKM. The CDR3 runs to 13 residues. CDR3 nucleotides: TGTGCCAGCAGCACCAGGACAGCCAACCCCCAGCATTTT. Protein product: CASSTRTANPQHF.

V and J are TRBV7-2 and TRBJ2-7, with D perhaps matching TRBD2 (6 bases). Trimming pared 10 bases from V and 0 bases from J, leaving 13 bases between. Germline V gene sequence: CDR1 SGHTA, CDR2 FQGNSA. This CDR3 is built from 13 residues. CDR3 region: CAIEDYISYEQYF. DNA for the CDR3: TGTGCCATTGAGGACTATATCTCCTACGAGCAGTACTTC.

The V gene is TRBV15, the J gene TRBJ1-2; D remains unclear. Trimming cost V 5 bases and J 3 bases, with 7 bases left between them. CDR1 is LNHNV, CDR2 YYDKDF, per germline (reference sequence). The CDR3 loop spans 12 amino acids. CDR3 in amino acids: CATSLRDYGYTF. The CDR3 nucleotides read TGTGCCACCAGCCTCCGGGACTATGGCTACACCTTC. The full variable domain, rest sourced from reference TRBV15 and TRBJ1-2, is DAMVIQNPRYQVTQFGKPVTLSCSQTLNHNVMYWYQQKSSQAPKLLFHYYDKDFNNEADTPDNFQSRRPNTSFCFLDIRSPGLGDTAMYLCATSLRDYGYTFGSGTRLTVV.

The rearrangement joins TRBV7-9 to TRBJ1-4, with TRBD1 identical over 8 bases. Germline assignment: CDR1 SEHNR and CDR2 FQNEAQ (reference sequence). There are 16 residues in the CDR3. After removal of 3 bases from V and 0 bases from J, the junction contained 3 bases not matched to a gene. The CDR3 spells CASSFQGASTNEKLFF. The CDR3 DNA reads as TGTGCCAGCAGCTTTCAGGGGGCTTCAACTAATGAAAAACTGTTTTTT.

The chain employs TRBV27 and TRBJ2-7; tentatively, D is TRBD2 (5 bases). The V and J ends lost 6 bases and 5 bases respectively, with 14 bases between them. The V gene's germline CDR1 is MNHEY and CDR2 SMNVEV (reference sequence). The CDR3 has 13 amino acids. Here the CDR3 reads CASSYSGVNEQYF. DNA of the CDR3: TGTGCCAGCAGCTACTCCGGGGTTAACGAGCAGTACTTC.

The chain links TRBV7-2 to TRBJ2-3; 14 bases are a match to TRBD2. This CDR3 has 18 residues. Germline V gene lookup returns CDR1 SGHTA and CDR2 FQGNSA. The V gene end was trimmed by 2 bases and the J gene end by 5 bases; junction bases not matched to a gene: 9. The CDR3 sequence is CASSLLQYGTSGGDTQYF. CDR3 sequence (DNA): TGTGCCAGCAGCTTACTACAATACGGGACTAGCGGGGGAGATACGCAGTATTTT.

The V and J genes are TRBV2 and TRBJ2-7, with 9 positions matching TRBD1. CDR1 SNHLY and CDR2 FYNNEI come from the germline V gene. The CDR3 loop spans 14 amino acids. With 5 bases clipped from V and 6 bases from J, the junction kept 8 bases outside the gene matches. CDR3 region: CASSTMGQGAEQYF. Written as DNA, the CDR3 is TGTGCCAGCAGTACGATGGGACAGGGTGCCGAGCAGTACTTC.

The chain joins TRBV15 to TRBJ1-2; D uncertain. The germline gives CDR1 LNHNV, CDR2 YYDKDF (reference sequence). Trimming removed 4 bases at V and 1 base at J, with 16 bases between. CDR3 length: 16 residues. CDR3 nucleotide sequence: TGTGCCACCAGCAAAGACTGGGCAGGTGATAACTATGGCTACACCTTC. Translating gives CATSKDWAGDNYGYTF.

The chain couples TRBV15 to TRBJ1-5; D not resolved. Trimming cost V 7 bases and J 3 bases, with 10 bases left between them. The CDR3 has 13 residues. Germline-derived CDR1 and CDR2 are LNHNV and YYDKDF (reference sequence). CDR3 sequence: CATNGQYNQPQHF. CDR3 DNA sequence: TGTGCCACCAATGGGCAGTACAATCAGCCCCAGCATTTT.

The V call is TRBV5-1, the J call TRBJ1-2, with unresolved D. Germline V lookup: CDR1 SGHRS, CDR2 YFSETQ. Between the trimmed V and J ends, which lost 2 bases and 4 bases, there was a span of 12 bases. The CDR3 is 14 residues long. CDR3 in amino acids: CASSFGGPGYGYTF. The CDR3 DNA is TGCGCCAGCAGCTTCGGAGGCCCGGGCTATGGCTACACCTTC. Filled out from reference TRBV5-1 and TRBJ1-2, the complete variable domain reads KAGVTQTPRYLIKTRGQQVTLSCSPISGHRSVSWYQQTPGQGLQFLFEYFSETQRNKGNFPGRFSGRQFSNSRSEMNVSTLELGDSALYLCASSFGGPGYGYTFGSGTRLTVV.

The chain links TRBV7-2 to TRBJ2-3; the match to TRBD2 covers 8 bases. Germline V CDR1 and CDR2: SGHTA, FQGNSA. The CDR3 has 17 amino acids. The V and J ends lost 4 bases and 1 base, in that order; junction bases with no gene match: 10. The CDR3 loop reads CASSYSGGSGGTDTQYF. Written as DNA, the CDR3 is TGTGCCAGCAGCTATAGTGGTGGTAGCGGGGGCACAGATACGCAGTATTTT. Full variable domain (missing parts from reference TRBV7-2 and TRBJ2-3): GAGVSQSPSNKVTEKGKDVELRCDPISGHTALYWYRQSLGQGLEFLIYFQGNSAPDKSGLPSDRFSAERTGGSVSTLTIQRTQQEDSAVYLCASSYSGGSGGTDTQYFGPGTRLTVL.

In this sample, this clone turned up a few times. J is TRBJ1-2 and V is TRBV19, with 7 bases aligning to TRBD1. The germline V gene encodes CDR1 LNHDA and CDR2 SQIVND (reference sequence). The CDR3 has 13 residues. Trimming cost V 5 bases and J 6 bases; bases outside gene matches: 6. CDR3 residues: CASSETGSHGYTF. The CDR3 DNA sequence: TGTGCCAGTAGTGAGACAGGGTCGCATGGCTACACCTTC.

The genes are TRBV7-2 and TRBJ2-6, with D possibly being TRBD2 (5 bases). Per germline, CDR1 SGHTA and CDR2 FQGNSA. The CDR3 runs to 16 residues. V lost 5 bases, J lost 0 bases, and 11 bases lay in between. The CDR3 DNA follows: TGTGCCAGCAGCCCGATCGGGGTCTCTGGGGCCAACGTCCTGACTTTC. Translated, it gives CASSPIGVSGANVLTF.

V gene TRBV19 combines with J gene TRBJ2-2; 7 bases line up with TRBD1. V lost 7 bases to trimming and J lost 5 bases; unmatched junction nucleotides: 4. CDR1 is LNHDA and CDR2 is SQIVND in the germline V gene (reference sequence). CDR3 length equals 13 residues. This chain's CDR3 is CASKRGQTGELFF. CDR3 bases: TGTGCCAGTAAAAGGGGGCAAACCGGGGAGCTGTTTTTT.

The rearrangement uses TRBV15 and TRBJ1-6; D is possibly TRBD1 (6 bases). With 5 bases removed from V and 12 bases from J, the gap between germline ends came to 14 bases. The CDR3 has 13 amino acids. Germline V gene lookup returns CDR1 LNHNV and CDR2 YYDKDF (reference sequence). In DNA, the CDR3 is TGTGCCACCAGCGTAGACCAGGGGTTACCCCTCCACTTT. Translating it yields CATSVDQGLPLHF.

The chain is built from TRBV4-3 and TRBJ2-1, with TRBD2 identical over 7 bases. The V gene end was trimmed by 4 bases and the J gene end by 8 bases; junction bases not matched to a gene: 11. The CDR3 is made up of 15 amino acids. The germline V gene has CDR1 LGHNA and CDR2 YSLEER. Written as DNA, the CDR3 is TGCGCCAGCAGCCCCCTGACGGGAGGCACTGATGAGCAGTTCTTC. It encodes CASSPLTGGTDEQFF.

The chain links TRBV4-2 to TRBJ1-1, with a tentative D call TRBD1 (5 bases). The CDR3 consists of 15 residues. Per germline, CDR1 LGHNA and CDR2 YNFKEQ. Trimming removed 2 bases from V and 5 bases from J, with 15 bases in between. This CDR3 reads CASSQTRGGETEAFF. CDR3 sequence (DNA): TGTGCCAGCAGCCAAACACGGGGAGGGGAGACTGAAGCTTTCTTT.

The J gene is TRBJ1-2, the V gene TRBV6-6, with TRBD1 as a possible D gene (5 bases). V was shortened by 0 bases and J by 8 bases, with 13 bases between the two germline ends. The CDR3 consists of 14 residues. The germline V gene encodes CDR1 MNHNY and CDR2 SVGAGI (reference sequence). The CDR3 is CASSYSTGGQGYTF. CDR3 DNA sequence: TGTGCCAGCAGTTACTCGACGGGGGGTCAGGGCTACACCTTC.

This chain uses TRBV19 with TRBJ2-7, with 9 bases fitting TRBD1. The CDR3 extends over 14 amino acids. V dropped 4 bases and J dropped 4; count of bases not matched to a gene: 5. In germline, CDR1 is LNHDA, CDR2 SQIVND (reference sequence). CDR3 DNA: TGTGCCAGTAGTAGACAGGGGGAGAGGTACGAGCAGTACTTC. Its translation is CASSRQGERYEQYF.

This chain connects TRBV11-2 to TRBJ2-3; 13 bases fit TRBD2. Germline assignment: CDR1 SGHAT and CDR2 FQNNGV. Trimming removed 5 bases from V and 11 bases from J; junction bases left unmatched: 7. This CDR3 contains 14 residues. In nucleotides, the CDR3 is TGTGCCAGCAGCCTGACTAGCGGGGGGTTGGGGCAGTATTTT. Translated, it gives CASSLTSGGLGQYF.